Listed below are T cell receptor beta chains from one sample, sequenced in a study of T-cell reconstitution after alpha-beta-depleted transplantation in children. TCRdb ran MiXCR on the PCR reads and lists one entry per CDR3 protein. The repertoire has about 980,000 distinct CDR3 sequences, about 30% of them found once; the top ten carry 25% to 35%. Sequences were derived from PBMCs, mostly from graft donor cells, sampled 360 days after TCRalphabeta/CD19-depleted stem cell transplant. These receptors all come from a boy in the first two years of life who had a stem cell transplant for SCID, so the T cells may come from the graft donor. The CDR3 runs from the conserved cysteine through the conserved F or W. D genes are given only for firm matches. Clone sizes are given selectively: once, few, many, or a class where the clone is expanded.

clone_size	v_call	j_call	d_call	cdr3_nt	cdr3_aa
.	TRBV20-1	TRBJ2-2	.	TGCAGTGCTAGAGGCCCTTGGGGACCCGGGGAGCTGTTTTTT	CSARGPWGPGELFF
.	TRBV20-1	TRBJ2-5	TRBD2	TGCAGTGCGGCGACTAGCGGGGGGGCATGGAGGCAAGAGACCCAGTACTTC	CSAATSGGAWRQETQYF
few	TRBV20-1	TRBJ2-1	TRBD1	TGCAGTGCTCCGGGACAGGGGTCCAATGAGCAGTTCTTC	CSAPGQGSNEQFF
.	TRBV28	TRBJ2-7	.	TGTGCCAGCGGCCTGACAGCCTACGAGCAGTACTTC	CASGLTAYEQYF
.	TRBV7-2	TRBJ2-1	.	TGTGCCAGCAGCTTAGGGGGAATGAAGTTCTTC	CASSLGGMKFF
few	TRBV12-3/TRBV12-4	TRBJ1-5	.	TGTGCCAGCAGTCTCCCGGCGGAGCCCCAGCATTTT	CASSLPAEPQHF
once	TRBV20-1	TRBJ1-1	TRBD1	TGCAGTGCCAAACCTAGACAGGGGGCGGGAATGAACACTGAAGCTTTCTTT	CSAKPRQGAGMNTEAFF
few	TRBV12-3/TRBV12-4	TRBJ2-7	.	TGTGCCAGCAGTTTAGCGAGGCGGACAGACTCCTACGAGCAGTACTTC	CASSLARRTDSYEQYF
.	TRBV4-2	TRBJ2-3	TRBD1	TGTGCCAGCAGCCAACAAAGACAGGGAACTAGCACAGATACGCAGTATTTT	CASSQQRQGTSTDTQYF
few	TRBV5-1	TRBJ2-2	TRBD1	TGCGCCAGCAGCGCTAAGGGACAGCGCACCGGGGAGCTGTTTTTT	CASSAKGQRTGELFF
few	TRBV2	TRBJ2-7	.	TGTGCCAGCAGTGAGGGACCTTCCTACGAGCAGTACTTC	CASSEGPSYEQYF
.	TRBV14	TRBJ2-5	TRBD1	TGTGCCAGCAGCCAAGGACTCGGGACAGGGGCCGCCTTGGAGACCCAGTACTTC	CASSQGLGTGAALETQYF
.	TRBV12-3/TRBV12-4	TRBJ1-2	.	TGTGCCAGCAGTTTAGGGGTAGGGGGGTACTATGGCTACACCTTC	CASSLGVGGYYGYTF
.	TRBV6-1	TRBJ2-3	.	TGTGCCAGCAGTGGAGTTCCGGGAAGCACAGATACGCAGTATTTT	CASSGVPGSTDTQYF
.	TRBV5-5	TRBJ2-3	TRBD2	TGTGCCATCAGCTCTATCCTTAGCGGGGGGTCGCCAGATACGCAGTATTTT	CAISSILSGGSPDTQYF
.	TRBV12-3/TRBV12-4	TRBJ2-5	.	TGTGCCAGCAGTTTACTATTCGGGGAGACCCAGTACTTC	CASSLLFGETQYF
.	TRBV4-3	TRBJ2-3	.	TGCGCCAGCAGCCAAGATCTAGTAGAGGATACGCAGTATTTT	CASSQDLVEDTQYF
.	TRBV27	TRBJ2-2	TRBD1	TGTGCCAGCAGACCTTCTCCGGGACAGACTAACACCGGGGAGCTGTTTTTT	CASRPSPGQTNTGELFF
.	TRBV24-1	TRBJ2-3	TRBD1	TGTGCCACCAGTGATTCAACACAGGGGGCAGATACGCAGTATTTT	CATSDSTQGADTQYF
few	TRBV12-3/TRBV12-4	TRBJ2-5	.	TGTGCCAGCACCCTCAGGGGACCGGGAGAGACCCAGTACTTC	CASTLRGPGETQYF
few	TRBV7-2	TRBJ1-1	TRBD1	TGTGCCAGCAGCTTAGTGGACAGGTTGGACACTGAAGCTTTCTTT	CASSLVDRLDTEAFF
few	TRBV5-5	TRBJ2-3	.	TGTGCCAGCAGCTTGGTCCAGCCGCCGGATACGCAGTATTTT	CASSLVQPPDTQYF
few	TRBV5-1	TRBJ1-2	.	TGCGCCAGCAGCTTGGGACAAATCTATGAAGGCTACACCTTC	CASSLGQIYEGYTF
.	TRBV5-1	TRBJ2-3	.	TGCGCCAGCAGCTCCCCCAACAGGGCTTCCGATACGCAGTATTTT	CASSSPNRASDTQYF
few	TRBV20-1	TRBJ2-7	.	TGCAGTGCTAGATCTCGGGGCGGCACCTACGAGCAGTACTTC	CSARSRGGTYEQYF
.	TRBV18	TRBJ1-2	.	TGTGCCAGCTCACCTCTCCAGGGGCTCCACTATGGCTACACCTTC	CASSPLQGLHYGYTF
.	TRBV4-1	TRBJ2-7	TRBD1	TGCGCCAGCAGCCACTTAACAGGGGGCTACGAGCAGTACTTC	CASSHLTGGYEQYF
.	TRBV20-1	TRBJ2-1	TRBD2	TGCAGTGCTAGAGGGACTAGCGGGGGTTCCCTCAGCTCCTACAATGAGCAGTTCTTC	CSARGTSGGSLSSYNEQFF
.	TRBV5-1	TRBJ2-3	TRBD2	TGCGCCAGCAGCTTGGTAGCTGGGGTAGCGGGGACAGATACGCAGTATTTT	CASSLVAGVAGTDTQYF
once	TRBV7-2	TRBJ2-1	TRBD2	TGTGCCAGCAGAACCGGGACTAGCGGACACAATGAGCAGTTCTTC	CASRTGTSGHNEQFF
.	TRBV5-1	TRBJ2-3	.	TGCGCCAGCAGCCAGGACAAAATCACAGATACGCAGTATTTT	CASSQDKITDTQYF
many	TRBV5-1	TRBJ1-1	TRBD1	TGCGCCAGCAGCACGATCAGGGGGCGCGAAACTGAAGCTTTCTTT	CASSTIRGRETEAFF
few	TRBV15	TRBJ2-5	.	TGTGCCACCAGCAGAGTCCATGAAGGGGAGACCCAGTACTTC	CATSRVHEGETQYF
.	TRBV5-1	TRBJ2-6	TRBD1	TGCGCCAGCAGCTTGATGGGACAGGGCGGCTCTGGGGCCAACGTCCTGACTTTC	CASSLMGQGGSGANVLTF
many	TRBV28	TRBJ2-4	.	TGTGCCAGCAGTCCCCGGACACTTTTAGCCAAAAACATTCAGTACTTC	CASSPRTLLAKNIQYF
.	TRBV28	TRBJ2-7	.	TGTGCCAGCAGTCCCTACTACGAGCAGTACTTC	CASSPYYEQYF
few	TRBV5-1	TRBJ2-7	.	TGCGCCAGCAGCCCCTGGTCCCAAGGGATATACGAGCAGTACTTC	CASSPWSQGIYEQYF
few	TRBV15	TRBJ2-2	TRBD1	TGTGCCACCAGCTTGCTAGGGGGCCGGACCGGGGAGCTGTTTTTT	CATSLLGGRTGELFF
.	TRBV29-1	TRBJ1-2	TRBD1	TGCAGCGTTGATAGTTTTCCAGGGGGCTATGGCTACACCTTC	CSVDSFPGGYGYTF
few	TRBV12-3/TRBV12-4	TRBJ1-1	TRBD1	TGTGCCAGCAGTGGACAGGTCCCTGAAGCTTTCTTT	CASSGQVPEAFF
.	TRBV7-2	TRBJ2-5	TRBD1	TGTGCCAGCAGCTTATCCCTCCGGACAGGGGCTCAAGAGACCCAGTACTTC	CASSLSLRTGAQETQYF
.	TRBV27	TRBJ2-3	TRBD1	TGTGCCAGCAGTGCCTCCCCAGGGGGCAGGAGGGATACGCAGTATTTT	CASSASPGGRRDTQYF